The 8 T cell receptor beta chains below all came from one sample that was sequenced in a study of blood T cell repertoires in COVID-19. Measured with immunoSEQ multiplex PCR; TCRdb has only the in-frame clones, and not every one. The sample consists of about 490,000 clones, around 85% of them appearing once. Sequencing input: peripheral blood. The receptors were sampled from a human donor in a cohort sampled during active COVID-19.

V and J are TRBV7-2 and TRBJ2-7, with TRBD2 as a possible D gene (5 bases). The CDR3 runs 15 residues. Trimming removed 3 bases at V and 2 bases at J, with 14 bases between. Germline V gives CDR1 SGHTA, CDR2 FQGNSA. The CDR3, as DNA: TGTGCCAGCAGCTTCGGGGTTGAAGGGCCCTACGAGCAGTACTTC. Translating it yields CASSFGVEGPYEQYF.

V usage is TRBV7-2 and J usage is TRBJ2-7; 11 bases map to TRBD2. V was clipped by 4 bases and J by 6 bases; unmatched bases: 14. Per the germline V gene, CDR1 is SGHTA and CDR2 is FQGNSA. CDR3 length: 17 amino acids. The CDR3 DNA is TGTGCCAGCAGCTCAAACCAGCTAGCGGGAGGTCTGGCCGAGCAGTACTTC. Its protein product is CASSSNQLAGGLAEQYF. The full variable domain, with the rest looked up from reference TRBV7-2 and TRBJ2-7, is GAGVSQSPSNKVTEKGKDVELRCDPISGHTALYWYRQSLGQGLEFLIYFQGNSAPDKSGLPSDRFSAERTGGSVSTLTIQRTQQEDSAVYLCASSSNQLAGGLAEQYFGPGTRLTVT.

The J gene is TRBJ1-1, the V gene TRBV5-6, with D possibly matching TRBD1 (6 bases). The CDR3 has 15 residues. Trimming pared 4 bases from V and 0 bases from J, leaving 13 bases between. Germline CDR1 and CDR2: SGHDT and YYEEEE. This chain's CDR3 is CASSLAGAMNTEAFF. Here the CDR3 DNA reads TGTGCCAGCAGCCTTGCGGGGGCGATGAACACTGAAGCTTTCTTT.

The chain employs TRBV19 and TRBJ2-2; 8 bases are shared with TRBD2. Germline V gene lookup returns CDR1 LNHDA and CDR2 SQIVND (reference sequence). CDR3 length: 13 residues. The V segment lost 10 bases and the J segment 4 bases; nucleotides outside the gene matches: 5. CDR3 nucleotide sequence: TGTGCCACCCGTCGGGGGGGCACCGGGGAGCTGTTTTTT. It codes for CATRRGGTGELFF.

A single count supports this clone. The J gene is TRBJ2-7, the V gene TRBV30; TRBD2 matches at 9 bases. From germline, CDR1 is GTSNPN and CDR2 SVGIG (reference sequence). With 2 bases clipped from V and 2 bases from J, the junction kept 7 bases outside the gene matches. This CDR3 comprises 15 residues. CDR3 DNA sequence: TGTGCCTGGAGTCGGGGGCGGGAGGGACCCTACGAGCAGTACTTC. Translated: CAWSRGREGPYEQYF.

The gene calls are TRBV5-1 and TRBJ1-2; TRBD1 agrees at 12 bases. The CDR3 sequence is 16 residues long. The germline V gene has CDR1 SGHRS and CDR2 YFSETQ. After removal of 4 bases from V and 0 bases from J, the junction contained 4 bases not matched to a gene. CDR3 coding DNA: TGCGCCAGCAGCCCTGGGACAGGGGGCCCTAACTATGGCTACACCTTC. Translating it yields CASSPGTGGPNYGYTF. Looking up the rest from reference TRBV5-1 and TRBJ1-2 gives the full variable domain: KAGVTQTPRYLIKTRGQQVTLSCSPISGHRSVSWYQQTPGQGLQFLFEYFSETQRNKGNFPGRFSGRQFSNSRSEMNVSTLELGDSALYLCASSPGTGGPNYGYTFGSGTRLTVV.

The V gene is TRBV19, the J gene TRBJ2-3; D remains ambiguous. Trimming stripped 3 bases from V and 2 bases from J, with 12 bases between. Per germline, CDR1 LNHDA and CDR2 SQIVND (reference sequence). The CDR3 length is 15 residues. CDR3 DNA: TGTGCCAGTAGTATGCGAGGCGGATCCACAGATACGCAGTATTTT. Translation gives CASSMRGGSTDTQYF.

CDR3 coding DNA: TGTGCCAGCAGCTTAGCGGAAACAGGGGGCTTGGGCGAGCAGTACTTC. Translation gives CASSLAETGGLGEQYF. The chain combines TRBV7-9 with TRBJ2-7, with 9 bases that match TRBD1. V was clipped by 0 bases and J by 6 bases; unmatched bases: 9. Germline CDR1 reads SEHNR; CDR2 reads FQNEAQ (reference sequence). The CDR3 contains 16 residues.